The sequence of this T cell receptor (beta chain) was determined in a study of blood T cell repertoires in COVID-19. Overall study context: Acute-phase and convalescent COVID-19 samples originated in the United States, Italy and Spain.

Clones were sequenced by immunoSEQ multiplex PCR, and TCRdb holds only the in-frame ones, with some missing. The sample has about 230,000 clones; 65% to 85% are singletons. The V gene lost 3 bases and the J gene lost 3 bases, with 10 bases spanning the gap. CDR3 size: 14 residues. Germline CDR1 reads KGHSH; CDR2 reads LQKENI. There are a few counts of this clone. Material for sequencing was peripheral blood. The TCR comes from a woman at least 80 years old with acute or convalescent COVID-19. This chain uses TRBV18 with TRBJ2-3; the D gene is possibly TRBD2 (6 bases). The CDR3 reads CASSPETRTDTQYF. In nucleotides, the CDR3 is TGTGCCAGCTCACCTGAGACTAGAACAGATACGCAGTATTTT.